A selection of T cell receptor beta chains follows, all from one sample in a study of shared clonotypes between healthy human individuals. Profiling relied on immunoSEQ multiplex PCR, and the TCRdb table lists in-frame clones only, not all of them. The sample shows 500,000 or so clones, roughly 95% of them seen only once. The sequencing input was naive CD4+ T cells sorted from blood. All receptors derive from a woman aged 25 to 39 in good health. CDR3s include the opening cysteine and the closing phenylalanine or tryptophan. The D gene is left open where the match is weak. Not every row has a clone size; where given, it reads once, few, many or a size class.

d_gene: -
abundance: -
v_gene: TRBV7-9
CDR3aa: CASLGVSPYSGNTIYF

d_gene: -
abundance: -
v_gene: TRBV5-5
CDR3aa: CASSGQFTEAFF

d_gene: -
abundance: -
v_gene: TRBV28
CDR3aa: CASSQQRQDGYTF

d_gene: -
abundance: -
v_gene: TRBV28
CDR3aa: CASKSGAYEQYF

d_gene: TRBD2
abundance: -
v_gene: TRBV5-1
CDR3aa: CASSTGLAGGSSYEQYF

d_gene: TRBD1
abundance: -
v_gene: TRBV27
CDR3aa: CASSSTGLSDTQYF

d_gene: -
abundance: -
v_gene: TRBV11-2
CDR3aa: CASSPGSALNTGELFF

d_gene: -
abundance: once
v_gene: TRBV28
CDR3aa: CASRSQGIRRETQYF

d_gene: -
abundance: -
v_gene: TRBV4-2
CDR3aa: CASSQVGGGNTEAFF

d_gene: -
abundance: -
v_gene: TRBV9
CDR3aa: CASSVEPKETQYF

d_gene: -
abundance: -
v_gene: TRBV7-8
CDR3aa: CASSLSLKDLGSSYNEQFF

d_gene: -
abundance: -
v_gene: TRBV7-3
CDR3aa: CASSSPNVGEQFF

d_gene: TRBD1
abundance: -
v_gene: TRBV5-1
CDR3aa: CASSGTGPEATF

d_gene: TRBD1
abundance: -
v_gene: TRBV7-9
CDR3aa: CASSFLSGGASYGYTF

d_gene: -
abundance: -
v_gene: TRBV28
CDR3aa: CASSLKTATNEKLFF

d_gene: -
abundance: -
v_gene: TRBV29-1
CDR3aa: CSVEDRPYGYTF

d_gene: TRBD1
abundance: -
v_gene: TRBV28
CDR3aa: CASSFSGGTGNHEQYF

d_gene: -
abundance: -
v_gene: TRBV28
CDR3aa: CASSPSLTAYGYTF

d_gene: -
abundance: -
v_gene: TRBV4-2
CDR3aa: CASSQGATGTATYEQYF

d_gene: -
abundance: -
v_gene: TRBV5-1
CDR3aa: CASSRIGTARYEQYF

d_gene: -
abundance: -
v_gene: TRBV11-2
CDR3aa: CASSLGGATDTQYF

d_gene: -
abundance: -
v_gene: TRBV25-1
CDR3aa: CASSAPGQKNIQYF

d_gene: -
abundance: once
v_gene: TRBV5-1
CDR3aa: CASSLTSISYEQYF

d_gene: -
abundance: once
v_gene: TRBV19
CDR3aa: CASSMSGARGNQPQHF

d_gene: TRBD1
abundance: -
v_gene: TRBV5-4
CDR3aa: CASSLDRGETEAFF

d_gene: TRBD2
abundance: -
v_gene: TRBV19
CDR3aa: CASRLAGGNEQFF